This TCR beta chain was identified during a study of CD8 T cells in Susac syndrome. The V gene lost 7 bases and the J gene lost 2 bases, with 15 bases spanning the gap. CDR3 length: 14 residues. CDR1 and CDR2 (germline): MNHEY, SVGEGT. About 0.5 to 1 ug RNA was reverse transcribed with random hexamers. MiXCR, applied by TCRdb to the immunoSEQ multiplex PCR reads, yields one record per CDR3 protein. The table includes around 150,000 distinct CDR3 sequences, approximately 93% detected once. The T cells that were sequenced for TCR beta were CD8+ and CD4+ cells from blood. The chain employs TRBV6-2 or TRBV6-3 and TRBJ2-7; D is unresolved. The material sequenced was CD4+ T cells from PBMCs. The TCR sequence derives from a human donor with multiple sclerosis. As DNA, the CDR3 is TGTGCCAGCATCACGGGTGAGTGGACCTACGAGCAGTACTTC. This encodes CASITGEWTYEQYF.